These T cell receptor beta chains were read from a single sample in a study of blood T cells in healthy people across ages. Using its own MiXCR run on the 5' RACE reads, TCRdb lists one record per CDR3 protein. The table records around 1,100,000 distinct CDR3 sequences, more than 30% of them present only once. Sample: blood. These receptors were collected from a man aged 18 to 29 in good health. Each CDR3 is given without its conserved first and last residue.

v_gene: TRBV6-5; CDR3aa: ASSYSASYTTEAF
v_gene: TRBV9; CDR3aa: ASSATPGTGYEQY
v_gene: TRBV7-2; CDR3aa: ASSSEGGAHTQY
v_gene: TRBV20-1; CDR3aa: SAEGAGRTDTQY
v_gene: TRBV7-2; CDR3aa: ASSFDRVSYNEQF
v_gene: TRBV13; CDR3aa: ASSPTGHPYEQY
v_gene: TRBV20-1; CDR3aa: SARDLRVNYGYT
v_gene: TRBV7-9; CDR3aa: ASSAQWDVGTPVSTDTQY
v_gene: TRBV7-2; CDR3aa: ASTLFSGGRSYEQY
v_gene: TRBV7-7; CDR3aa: ASSLYGGDQETQY
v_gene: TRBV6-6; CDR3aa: ASGQGSVADTQY
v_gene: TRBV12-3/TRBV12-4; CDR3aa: ASSLRGEGNQPQH